The clone carrying this TCR beta chain was counted between two and nine times. What it binds is unknown. Measured with immunoSEQ multiplex PCR; TCRdb has only the in-frame clones, and not every one. The table shows tens of thousands of clones, with approximately 84% occurring only once. At cycle 4 day 1, cycle 7 day 1, and baseline, blood was sampled. The sample originates from a study of OX40 agonist ivuxolimab in advanced cancers. The wider study: As their treatment, patients were administered ivuxolimab, an agonistic anti-OX40 (CD134) antibody.

Whole-study findings and limits: Still undetermined is the antigen specificity of the expanded peripheral T cells.

After removal of 7 bases from V and 2 bases from J, the junction contained 8 bases not matched to a gene. The germline V gene has CDR1 LNHDA and CDR2 SQIVND (reference sequence). The CDR3 is made up of 15 amino acids. This receptor was taken from an adult with an advanced solid tumor such as melanoma, head and neck, liver or kidney cancer. The material was CD4+ or CD8+ T cells sorted from blood, obtained in a trial of the OX40 agonist ivuxolimab. The chain uses TRBV19 and TRBJ1-5; 7 bases match TRBD1. The DNA for the CDR3 is TGTGCCAGTATATCGACAGGGATCCGCAATCAGCCCCAGCATTTT. This translates into CASISTGIRNQPQHF.